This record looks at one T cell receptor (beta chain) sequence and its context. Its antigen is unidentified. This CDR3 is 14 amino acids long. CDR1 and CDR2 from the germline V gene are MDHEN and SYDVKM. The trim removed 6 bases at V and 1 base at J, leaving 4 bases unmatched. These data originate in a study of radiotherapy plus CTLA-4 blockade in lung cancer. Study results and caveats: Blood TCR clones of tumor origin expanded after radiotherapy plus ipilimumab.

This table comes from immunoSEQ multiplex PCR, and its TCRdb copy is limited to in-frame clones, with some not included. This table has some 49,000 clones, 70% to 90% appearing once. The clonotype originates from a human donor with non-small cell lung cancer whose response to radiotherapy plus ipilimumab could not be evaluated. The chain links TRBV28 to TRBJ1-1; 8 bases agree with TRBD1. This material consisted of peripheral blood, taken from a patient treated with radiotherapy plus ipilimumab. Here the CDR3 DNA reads TGTGCCAGCAGCCCCGGGACAGGGAACACTGAAGCTTTCTTT. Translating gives CASSPGTGNTEAFF.